This TCR beta chain is drawn from a study of human T cells and chemical hapten exposure. The study used a library that attached unique molecular identifiers to individual cDNA molecules. As processed by the authors: The number of TCRs in each sample had a median of approximately 99,000 and spanned roughly 23,224 to 750,000. One entry per CDR3 protein results from TCRdb running MiXCR on the RACE reads. TCRdb, not the authors, supplied the V and J calls. The data contain about 45,000 distinct CDR3 sequences, 4% to 4.5% of them seen just once; the ten biggest clones take up less than 6%. The table lists this clonotype with a few counts. Time point in this sample: healthy volunteer bleed at 2 weeks. Unfractionated whole blood yielded the extracted total RNA. This sequence was found in a human donor in good health. Some clones in this sample may be carry-over from other donors' samples. Sample: whole blood.

CDR3 bases: TGTGCCAGCAGTTTCCACGAGACCCAGTACTTC. Its translation: CASSFHETQYF. The chain joins TRBV3-1 to TRBJ2-5, with D unclear. The germline V and J ends were trimmed by 6 bases and 5 bases, with 7 bases remaining between them. This CDR3 contains 11 residues. CDR1 is LGHDT and CDR2 is YNNKEL in the germline V gene (reference sequence).